This T cell receptor (beta chain) is drawn from a study of CD8 T cells in ankylosing spondylitis. Study-wide points: In reactive arthritis synovial fluid and blood, some motif variants had been reported before. From matched ankylosing spondylitis synovial fluid, disease-linked clones were reportedly recovered at significantly enriched levels. A TCR beta motif made of eight highly homologous variants seemed typical of ankylosing spondylitis blood. Relatively scarce in peripheral blood, disease-linked clones were CD8+.

The germline V gene has CDR1 MNHEY and CDR2 SVGAGI. Trimming took off 0 bases at V and 4 bases at J, with 12 bases between the two ends. This CDR3 has 15 residues. Comment on this clonotype: Its antigen is unknown.

5'-RACE, quantitative and with molecular barcodes, yielded the TCR beta libraries. MiXCR, applied by TCRdb to the 5' RACE reads, yields one record per CDR3 protein. The sample lists under 450,000 distinct CDR3 sequences; 15% to 20% were seen once. The source material was blood, either unsorted or a sorted T cell fraction (not recorded which). The TCR originated in a male donor with ankylosing spondylitis. The V gene is TRBV6-5, the J gene TRBJ1-2; D gene ambiguous. The CDR3 region is CASSYSRNGAYGYTF. The CDR3 DNA follows: TGTGCCAGCAGTTACTCGAGGAACGGCGCCTATGGCTACACCTTC.